A selection of T cell receptor beta chains follows, all from one sample in a study of T cells after yellow fever vaccination. TCRdb itself ran the 5' RACE reads through MiXCR, one entry per CDR3 protein. This table holds fewer than 450,000 distinct CDR3 sequences, under 14% found once. The sequencing used PBMCs, collected on the day of the first yellow fever vaccination. The origin of the receptors is a man aged 18-30 years who received the YFV17D yellow fever vaccine. CDR3s include the opening cysteine and the closing phenylalanine or tryptophan. The D gene is left open where the match is weak. Clone size is stated in some rows and not others, as once, few, many or a class when expanded.

V gene	clone size	D gene	J gene	CDR3 protein	CDR3 DNA
TRBV5-1	.	TRBD2	TRBJ2-4	CASSLLGLAGNIQYF	TGCGCCAGCAGCTTGCTGGGACTAGCGGGCAACATTCAGTACTTC
TRBV7-9	few	TRBD1	TRBJ1-2	CASSPTGVIGYTF	TGTGCCAGCAGCCCGACAGGGGTTATTGGCTACACCTTC
TRBV11-2	.	.	TRBJ1-4	CASSLNRDLGEKLFF	TGTGCCAGCAGTCTCAACAGGGACTTGGGTGAAAAACTGTTTTTT
TRBV18	few	.	TRBJ2-5	CASSPSQGGWQETQYF	TGTGCCAGCTCACCATCGCAGGGCGGTTGGCAAGAGACCCAGTACTTC
TRBV3-1	.	TRBD2	TRBJ2-2	CASSLGLAGGTNTGELFF	TGTGCCAGCAGCCTAGGACTAGCGGGGGGGACGAACACCGGGGAGCTGTTTTTT
TRBV7-2	.	.	TRBJ1-2	CATRPRGPNYGYTF	TGTGCCACCCGCCCCCGGGGCCCTAACTATGGCTACACCTTC
TRBV5-6	.	TRBD2	TRBJ2-1	CASSLTASGGNEQFF	TGTGCCAGCAGCTTGACAGCTAGCGGGGGCAATGAGCAGTTCTTC
TRBV5-1	few	TRBD2	TRBJ2-7	CASSLTGTSGGYEQYF	TGCGCCAGCAGCCTAACCGGGACTAGCGGGGGTTACGAGCAGTACTTC
TRBV5-4	few	.	TRBJ2-2	CASRFRGAENTGELFF	TGTGCCAGCAGATTCCGGGGGGCGGAGAACACCGGGGAGCTGTTTTTT
TRBV7-2	.	.	TRBJ1-5	CASSSMAGSNQPQHF	TGTGCCAGCAGCTCGATGGCTGGGAGCAATCAGCCCCAGCATTTT
TRBV7-6	.	TRBD1	TRBJ1-4	CASSSTDRDEKLFF	TGTGCCAGCAGCTCAACCGACAGGGATGAAAAACTGTTTTTT
TRBV18	few	.	TRBJ2-4	CASSRQDFGDIQYF	TGTGCCAGCTCACGACAGGATTTCGGAGACATTCAGTACTTC
TRBV7-9	.	TRBD1	TRBJ2-2	CASSLRTGADTGELFF	TGTGCCAGCAGCTTAAGGACAGGGGCAGACACCGGGGAGCTGTTTTTT
TRBV10-3	many	.	TRBJ1-6	CAISEMKANSPLHF	TGTGCCATCAGTGAGATGAAAGCCAATTCACCCCTCCACTTT
TRBV7-2	.	.	TRBJ2-5	CASSLVHRETQYF	TGTGCCAGCAGCTTAGTTCATAGGGAGACCCAGTACTTC
TRBV6-5	.	.	TRBJ1-2	CASTDPGQSYTF	TGTGCCAGCACTGACCCAGGACAGAGCTACACCTTC
TRBV7-9	.	.	TRBJ2-1	CASSFVEADEQFF	TGTGCCAGCAGCTTTGTGGAAGCGGATGAGCAGTTCTTC
TRBV12-3/TRBV12-4	.	TRBD1	TRBJ1-2	CASTKTGDNTF	TGTGCCAGCACTAAGACAGGGGACAACACCTTC
TRBV4-2	many	.	TRBJ1-2	CASSPKHQLLVGGYTF	TGTGCCAGCAGCCCAAAGCACCAGTTGTTGGTAGGTGGCTACACCTTC
TRBV7-9	.	.	TRBJ2-6	CARQGSGANVLTF	TGTGCCAGACAGGGCTCTGGGGCCAACGTCCTGACTTTC
TRBV7-8	many	.	TRBJ1-4	CASSSRSIGEKLFF	TGTGCCAGCAGCTCGAGGAGCATTGGAGAAAAACTGTTTTTT
TRBV3-1	.	TRBD1	TRBJ1-6	CASRTGGGSPLHF	TGTGCCAGTAGGACAGGGGGCGGATCACCCCTCCACTTT
TRBV4-1	few	TRBD2	TRBJ2-2	CASSQAGGRTGELFF	TGCGCCAGCAGCCAAGCGGGGGGGCGCACCGGGGAGCTGTTTTTT
TRBV6-1	few	TRBD1	TRBJ1-3	CASTAGGTYSGNTIYF	TGTGCCAGCACCGCAGGGGGGACCTACTCTGGAAACACCATATATTTT
TRBV27	.	TRBD1	TRBJ1-5	CASSSQGAGQPQHF	TGTGCCAGCAGCTCACAGGGGGCCGGACAGCCCCAGCATTTT
TRBV12-3/TRBV12-4	many	TRBD2	TRBJ2-2	CAIRSGTNTGELFF	TGTGCCATTCGTAGCGGGACGAACACCGGGGAGCTGTTTTTT
TRBV5-4	.	TRBD2	TRBJ2-1	CASSSGLGPNEQFF	TGTGCCAGCAGCTCGGGACTAGGCCCAAATGAGCAGTTCTTC
TRBV7-9	many	.	TRBJ1-1	CASSFKDQWTEAFF	TGTGCCAGCAGCTTCAAGGACCAGTGGACTGAAGCTTTCTTT
TRBV5-6	few	TRBD1	TRBJ1-6	CASSLLGTGNSPLHF	TGTGCCAGCAGCTTGCTTGGGACAGGGAATTCACCCCTCCACTTT
TRBV5-1	.	.	TRBJ1-4	CASSLSGSRDEKLFF	TGCGCCAGCAGCCTGTCCGGAAGTAGGGATGAAAAACTGTTTTTT
TRBV5-1	few	TRBD1	TRBJ1-6	CASSSTGTGDSPLHF	TGCGCCAGCAGCTCCACCGGGACAGGGGATTCACCCCTCCACTTT
TRBV20-1	.	TRBD2	TRBJ2-4	CCARELAGAGHF	TGCTGTGCTAGAGAGCTAGCGGGGGCTGGACACTTC
TRBV7-2	few	.	TRBJ1-1	CASSLGSQGPEAFF	TGTGCCAGCAGCTTAGGTTCCCAGGGCCCTGAAGCTTTCTTT
TRBV7-2	few	.	TRBJ1-1	CASSLAGGHTEAFF	TGTGCCAGCAGCTTAGCCGGGGGGCACACTGAAGCTTTCTTT
TRBV18	few	.	TRBJ2-1	CASSLSPAAEQFF	TGTGCCAGCTCACTAAGTCCGGCGGCCGAGCAGTTCTTC
TRBV7-3	.	.	TRBJ2-3	CASSGDRRRTDTQYF	TGTGCCAGCAGCGGTGACAGGAGGAGGACAGATACGCAGTATTTT
TRBV5-4	.	.	TRBJ2-1	CASSLASRTQLGEQFF	TGTGCCAGCAGCTTGGCATCCAGGACCCAACTGGGCGAGCAGTTCTTC
TRBV11-2	few	.	TRBJ2-2	CASSLVGLPGELFF	TGTGCCAGCAGCTTAGTCGGCCTGCCCGGGGAGCTGTTTTTT
TRBV6-5	many	.	TRBJ1-1	CASRRGATEAFF	TGTGCCAGCAGAAGGGGGGCCACTGAAGCTTTCTTT
TRBV5-4	few	TRBD1	TRBJ1-2	CASSPGTGGLDYGYTF	TGTGCCAGCAGCCCGGGGACAGGGGGTTTGGACTATGGCTACACCTTC
TRBV14	few	.	TRBJ2-6	CASSQEKAGPSSGANVLTF	TGTGCCAGCAGCCAAGAGAAGGCGGGACCCAGCTCTGGGGCCAACGTCCTGACTTTC
TRBV5-1	.	.	TRBJ1-1	CASSFAVGHRVNTEAFF	TGCGCCAGCAGCTTCGCGGTGGGGCACAGGGTGAACACTGAAGCTTTCTTT
TRBV20-1	.	.	TRBJ2-7	CSASSRGNEQYF	TGCAGTGCTAGTTCCCGCGGGAACGAGCAGTACTTC
TRBV30	few	TRBD2	TRBJ2-3	CAWSVGSGVTDTQYF	TGTGCCTGGAGTGTAGGTAGCGGGGTCACAGATACGCAGTATTTT
TRBV5-6	few	TRBD1	TRBJ1-2	CASSLGQGAFVTF	TGTGCCAGCAGCTTGGGACAGGGGGCCTTTGTTACCTTC
TRBV10-3	few	TRBD1	TRBJ1-1	CATSGQGLNTEAFF	TGTGCCACCTCGGGACAGGGATTGAACACTGAAGCTTTCTTT
TRBV18	many	TRBD1	TRBJ1-2	CASSPGTGYGYTF	TGTGCCAGCTCACCTGGGACAGGTTATGGCTACACCTTC
TRBV6-1	few	.	TRBJ1-5	CASSDQGNNQPQHF	TGTGCCAGCAGTGACCAGGGGAACAATCAGCCCCAGCATTTT